This T cell receptor (beta chain) was sequenced in a study of cytomegalovirus exposure and HLA in healthy donors. Germline-derived CDR1 and CDR2 are MNHNS and SASEGT. The CDR3 covers 14 residues. Trimming took off 6 bases at V and 3 bases at J, with 11 bases between the two ends. Donors sampled were nominally healthy, though unrecorded immune exposures were likely. Remarks on this clone: Its antigen is undetermined.

60 Vbeta and 13 Jbeta primers were used in PCR. Sequenced by immunoSEQ multiplex PCR; TCRdb stores in-frame clones only, minus some. The table records fewer than 250,000 clones, about three quarters of them present only once. Broader study findings: After further analysis at a later stage, roughly 15,000 TCR beta sequences were associated with HLA alleles at 0.05 false discovery rate. TRBV6-2, TRBV6-3 and some other V segments were unresolvable in 87-base-pair reads. The study recorded 160 or so TCR beta chains that were cytomegalovirus-associated.

Sample: PBMCs. The chain carries TRBV6-1 and TRBJ1-4; D unclear. The source of this sequence is a man aged 35 to 55 in good health and CMV-seronegative. CDR3 sequence reads: CASRLPAPNEKLFF. The CDR3 DNA follows: TGTGCCAGCAGACTACCGGCACCTAATGAAAAACTGTTTTTT.